The following is a T cell receptor (beta chain) sequence with its context. This sample stems from a study of response to subunit inactivated influenza vaccine. The V gene's germline CDR1 is LGHDT and CDR2 YNNKEL (reference sequence). CDR3 length equals 14 residues. The V and J ends lost 4 bases and 7 bases respectively, with 14 bases between them. TCRdb reprocessed the RT-PCR reads via MiXCR and lists one record per CDR3 protein. The table includes some 570,000 distinct CDR3 sequences, roughly 10% detected once. This sample was shared with a second study, whose subject was T cells expressing NK-cell markers. This second study says: Making the TCR beta cDNA relied on 5'RACE template switching with UMIs.

The chain links TRBV3-1 to TRBJ1-3; D gene uncertain. This receptor was obtained from a man aged 45-65 years who received an inactivated influenza vaccine. Material: PBMCs from blood, obtained on the day of vaccination. The DNA of the CDR3 is TGTGCCAGCAGCCCGCGGGGAGGTCGGAACACCATATATTTT. This codes for CASSPRGGRNTIYF.